Below, 25 T cell receptor beta chains from the same sample are listed, as sequenced in a study of cytomegalovirus exposure and HLA in healthy donors (dated by TCRdb to 2017 to 2019). Libraries were made using the immunoSEQ multiplex PCR assay. For the multiplex PCR, a mixture combining 60 forward primers for TCR Vbeta segments and 13 reverse primers for TCR Jbeta segments was used. TCRdb took over this immuneACCESS table, retaining in-frame rearrangements with V and J assigned. Such tables are incomplete; in checked studies, under half of the missing clones stem from an unresolved V gene, and the remainder is unexplained. This sample lists fewer than 200,000 clones; less than 85% were detected once. Approximately 1.6% of the sample is in the top ten clones. Material: PBMCs. Every receptor here comes from a male donor in good health and CMV-seronegative.

This chain joins TRBV11-1 and TRBJ2-1, with TRBD1 matching over 7 bases. Looked up from germline, CDR1 is SGHAT and CDR2 is FQDESV (reference sequence). Trimming took 1 base from V and 7 from J; bases not matched to a gene: 10. This CDR3 is built from 16 residues. CDR3 amino acids: CASSLVTGVDYNEQFF. For the CDR3, the DNA is TGTGCCAGCAGCTTAGTTACAGGGGTGGATTATAATGAGCAGTTCTTC.

Comments on this clone: The same CDR3 is also encoded by other DNA sequences in this sample. The chain joins TRBV5-1 to TRBJ1-2, with TRBD1 matching over 7 bases. V lost 4 bases, J lost 6 bases, and 3 bases stayed unmatched. Germline assignment: CDR1 SGHRS and CDR2 YFSETQ. The length of the CDR3 is 12 residues. The CDR3 DNA reads as TGCGCCAGCAGCAAGGGGGCAGATGGCTACACCTTC. Translation: CASSKGADGYTF.

The chain has TRBV5-1 and TRBJ2-1; a possible D gene is TRBD1 (6 bases). V was pared by 0 bases and J by 9 bases, with 13 bases between. Germline V gene sequence: CDR1 SGHRS, CDR2 YFSETQ. This CDR3 is built from 14 residues. CDR3 amino acids: CASSLGQALGEQFF. CDR3 DNA sequence: TGCGCCAGCAGCTTGGGACAGGCTTTGGGTGAGCAGTTCTTC.

V gene TRBV19 combines with J gene TRBJ1-1; D remains unclear. The germline gives CDR1 LNHDA, CDR2 SQIVND (reference sequence). The CDR3 contains 13 residues. Deletions cut 3 bases from V and 3 bases from J, with 8 bases between. CDR3 region: CASSIGRDTEAFF. CDR3 nucleotides: TGTGCCAGTAGTATTGGGAGGGACACTGAAGCTTTCTTT.

V is TRBV9 and J is TRBJ2-7; TRBD1 agrees at 10 bases. The germline CDR1 and CDR2 sequences are SGDLS and YYNGEE. The CDR3 sequence is 15 residues long. The junction had 10 bases not matched to a gene; V was cut back by 4 bases and J by 6 bases. The CDR3 DNA follows: TGTGCCAGCAGCCCTCAGACAGGGGGCTTGTCCGAGCAGTACTTC. It translates to CASSPQTGGLSEQYF.

The chain carries TRBV18 and TRBJ1-1; TRBD1 agrees at 9 bases. With 4 bases clipped from V and 5 bases from J, the junction kept 5 bases outside the gene matches. CDR1 is KGHSH, CDR2 LQKENI, per germline. The CDR3 runs to 14 residues. Here the CDR3 DNA reads TGTGCCAGCTCACATTGGGACAGGGCGACTGAAGCTTTCTTT. Its protein product is CASSHWDRATEAFF.

This clone was seen only once. The chain joins TRBV30 to TRBJ2-2; 7 bases align to TRBD1. Trimming took 4 bases from V and 5 from J; bases not matched to a gene: 1. The germline CDR1 and CDR2 sequences are GTSNPN and SVGIG (reference sequence). The CDR3 loop spans 12 amino acids. The CDR3 region has the DNA TGTGCCTGGACACAGGGGACCGGGGAGCTGTTTTTT. Amino acid sequence: CAWTQGTGELFF.

The chain couples TRBV6-5 to TRBJ1-6, with a tentative D call TRBD1 (5 bases). Trimming took 6 bases from V and 7 from J, leaving 10 bases between them. Germline lookup yields CDR1 MNHEY and CDR2 SVGAGI. This CDR3 comprises 13 residues. The CDR3, as DNA: TGTGCCAGCAGGATGGGGGGAAATTCACCCCTCCACTTT. Protein: CASRMGGNSPLHF.

This chain connects TRBV7-2 to TRBJ2-3; 9 bases are a match to TRBD2. The CDR3 extends over 17 amino acids. V shed 5 bases and J 4 bases; nucleotides not matched to a gene: 13. Germline assignment: CDR1 SGHTA and CDR2 FQGNSA. CDR3 sequence (DNA): TGTGCCAGCAGCCGTGTCTTTCCGGGACTAGCATCAGATACGCAGTATTTT. Protein product: CASSRVFPGLASDTQYF.

V is TRBV19 and J is TRBJ2-5; D is undetermined. CDR1 is LNHDA, CDR2 SQIVND, per germline (reference sequence). V shed 7 bases and J shed 5 bases, with 20 bases lying between them. CDR3 size: 15 residues. CDR3: CASKLGTSGGETQYF. In nucleotides, the CDR3 is TGTGCCAGTAAGCTAGGCACGTCGGGTGGGGAGACCCAGTACTTC. Supplemented by reference TRBV19 and TRBJ2-5, the full variable domain reads DGGITQSPKYLFRKEGQNVTLSCEQNLNHDAMYWYRQDPGQGLRLIYYSQIVNDFQKGDIAEGYSVSREKKESFPLTVTSAQKNPTAFYLCASKLGTSGGETQYFGPGTRLLVL.

The chain recombines TRBV7-9 with TRBJ2-3; maybe TRBD2 (5 bases). The length of the CDR3 is 14 residues. In germline, CDR1 is SEHNR, CDR2 FQNEAQ (reference sequence). The V and J ends lost 6 bases and 4 bases respectively, with 14 bases between them. The CDR3 loop is CASSRGSGPDTQYF. Written as DNA, the CDR3 is TGTGCCAGCAGTCGAGGGAGCGGACCAGATACGCAGTATTTT.

As DNA, the CDR3 is TGTGCCAGCAGTGAACTGGGGGCGGCCCTCGGGAACACTGAAGCTTTCTTT. Translation: CASSELGAALGNTEAFF. The chain employs TRBV6-1 and TRBJ1-1, with a weak D call TRBD1 (6 bases). This CDR3 has 17 amino acids. Trimming stripped 2 bases from V and 1 base from J, with 17 bases between. The germline CDR1 and CDR2 sequences are MNHNS and SASEGT.

The chain joins TRBV7-8 to TRBJ2-7; 8 bases are a match to TRBD1. CDR3 length: 14 residues. The J segment lost 4 bases and the V segment lost 5 bases, leaving 7 bases of the junction unmatched. CDR1 and CDR2 (germline): SGHVS, FQNEAQ. The CDR3 region has the DNA TGTGCCAGCAGCCAATTCGGACAGGGATACGAGCAGTACTTC. The encoded protein is CASSQFGQGYEQYF. Full variable domain (rest looked up from reference TRBV7-8 and TRBJ2-7): GAGVSQSPRYKVAKRGQDVALRCDPISGHVSLFWYQQALGQGPEFLTYFQNEAQLDKSGLPSDRFFAERPEGSVSTLKIQRTQQEDSAVYLCASSQFGQGYEQYFGPGTRLTVT.

The chain links TRBV19 to TRBJ1-6; D gene unclear. Deletions cut 9 bases from V and 4 bases from J, with 10 bases between. Per the germline V gene, CDR1 is LNHDA and CDR2 is SQIVND (reference sequence). This CDR3 spans 13 amino acids. The chain's CDR3 is CASGSAYNSPLHF. CDR3 bases: TGTGCCAGCGGGAGCGCTTATAATTCACCCCTCCACTTT.

This clone was recorded only once. The V gene is TRBV2, the J gene TRBJ1-3; 10 positions agree with TRBD1. The CDR3 spans 15 residues. CDR1 is SNHLY, CDR2 FYNNEI, per germline. The J segment lost 3 bases and the V segment lost 4 bases, leaving 3 bases of the junction unmatched. The CDR3: CASSGGTGVGNTIYF. DNA of the CDR3: TGTGCCAGCAGTGGTGGGACAGGGGTTGGAAACACCATATATTTT.

The rearrangement uses TRBV7-9 and TRBJ1-5; D perhaps matches TRBD1 (6 bases). This CDR3 region has 15 residues. Trimming left V 4 bases short and J 3 bases short, with 13 bases between. Germline V gives CDR1 SEHNR, CDR2 FQNEAQ (reference sequence). CDR3: CASSSDRRVNQPQHF. The DNA of the CDR3 is TGTGCCAGCAGCTCCGACAGGAGAGTCAATCAGCCCCAGCATTTT.

V gene TRBV11-2 combines with J gene TRBJ1-1, with D perhaps matching TRBD1 (6 bases). The CDR3 is made up of 13 amino acids. The germline gives CDR1 SGHAT, CDR2 FQNNGV. Deletions cut 2 bases from V and 3 bases from J, with 7 bases between. The chain's CDR3 is CASSLSGDTEAFF. In nucleotides, the CDR3 is TGTGCCAGCAGCTTATCAGGGGACACTGAAGCTTTCTTT.

This clone was recorded only once. This chain links TRBV11-2 with TRBJ2-7, with D hard to call. CDR3 length: 14 amino acids. V was trimmed by 8 bases and J by 3 bases, leaving 17 bases between them. Per the germline V gene, CDR1 is SGHAT and CDR2 is FQNNGV. CDR3 DNA: TGTGCCAGCGATAAAACTACCACTAACTACGAGCAGTACTTC. Translation gives CASDKTTTNYEQYF.

V usage is TRBV7-2 and J usage is TRBJ2-6; a possible D gene is TRBD1 (5 bases). Trimming took off 5 bases at V and 3 bases at J, with 11 bases between the two ends. The CDR3 totals 15 residues. In germline, CDR1 is SGHTA, CDR2 FQGNSA. The CDR3 nucleotides are TGTGCCAGCAGCCAGGGATTCAGTGGGGCCAACGTCCTGACTTTC. Amino acid sequence: CASSQGFSGANVLTF. The full variable domain, in which reference TRBV7-2 and TRBJ2-6 provide the parts outside the CDR3, is GAGVSQSPSNKVTEKGKDVELRCDPISGHTALYWYRQSLGQGLEFLIYFQGNSAPDKSGLPSDRFSAERTGGSVSTLTIQRTQQEDSAVYLCASSQGFSGANVLTFGAGSRLTVL.

This chain joins TRBV9 and TRBJ1-5, with D tentatively TRBD1 (5 bases). V dropped 0 bases and J dropped 3 bases, with 7 bases sitting between them. The germline V gene has CDR1 SGDLS and CDR2 YYNGEE. The CDR3 is made up of 14 amino acids. The CDR3 loop is CASSVGGVNQPQHF. The CDR3 region has the DNA TGTGCCAGCAGCGTAGGGGGGGTCAATCAGCCCCAGCATTTT.

The rearrangement joins TRBV19 to TRBJ1-1, with a weak D call TRBD1 (5 bases). The CDR3 is 15 amino acids. CDR1 and CDR2 (germline): LNHDA, SQIVND (reference sequence). V was trimmed by 3 bases and J by 4 bases, leaving 15 bases between them. The CDR3 DNA reads as TGTGCCAGTAGTATGTTAGGGGTAGTGGGCACTGAAGCTTTCTTT. This translates into CASSMLGVVGTEAFF.

The CDR3 DNA sequence: TGTGCCAGCCGGACAGGGAACTCTGGAAACACCATATATTTT. Amino acid sequence: CASRTGNSGNTIYF. The chain joins TRBV7-9 to TRBJ1-3; TRBD1 matches 8 bases. The CDR3 has 14 amino acids. Germline V gene sequence: CDR1 SEHNR, CDR2 FQNEAQ (reference sequence). V lost 8 bases to trimming and J lost 0 bases; unmatched junction nucleotides: 3.

The chain is built from TRBV14 and TRBJ2-5, with a weak D call TRBD1 (5 bases). Germline CDR1 and CDR2: SGHDN and FVKESK. The CDR3 sequence is 15 residues long. The germline V and J ends were trimmed by 5 bases and 5 bases, with 18 bases remaining between them. The CDR3 loop reads CASSTTGVGPETQYF. CDR3 in DNA: TGTGCCAGCAGCACCACAGGCGTGGGGCCGGAGACCCAGTACTTC. The full variable domain, with the rest looked up from reference TRBV14 and TRBJ2-5, is EAGVTQFPSHSVIEKGQTVTLRCDPISGHDNLYWYRRVMGKEIKFLLHFVKESKQDESGMPNNRFLAERTGGTYSTLKVQPAELEDSGVYFCASSTTGVGPETQYFGPGTRLLVL.

The chain is built from TRBV4-3 and TRBJ2-7; 12 nucleotides match TRBD2. The CDR3 is made up of 18 amino acids. Germline CDR1 LGHNA, CDR2 YSLEER. V was clipped by 2 bases and J by 0 bases; unmatched bases: 8. The CDR3 is CASSQQTSGSGSSYEQYF. CDR3 DNA sequence: TGCGCCAGCAGCCAACAGACTAGCGGGAGTGGGAGCTCCTACGAGCAGTACTTC.

The count of this clone is one. The chain links TRBV4-1 to TRBJ2-2, with 8 bases lining up with TRBD2. The junction had 9 bases not matched to a gene; V was cut back by 4 bases and J by 5 bases. This CDR3 spans 16 amino acids. The germline CDR1 and CDR2 sequences are MGHRA and YSYEKL. CDR3: CASSRSGSKGTGELFF. The CDR3 nucleotides are TGCGCCAGCAGCCGAAGCGGGAGCAAGGGTACCGGGGAGCTGTTTTTT.